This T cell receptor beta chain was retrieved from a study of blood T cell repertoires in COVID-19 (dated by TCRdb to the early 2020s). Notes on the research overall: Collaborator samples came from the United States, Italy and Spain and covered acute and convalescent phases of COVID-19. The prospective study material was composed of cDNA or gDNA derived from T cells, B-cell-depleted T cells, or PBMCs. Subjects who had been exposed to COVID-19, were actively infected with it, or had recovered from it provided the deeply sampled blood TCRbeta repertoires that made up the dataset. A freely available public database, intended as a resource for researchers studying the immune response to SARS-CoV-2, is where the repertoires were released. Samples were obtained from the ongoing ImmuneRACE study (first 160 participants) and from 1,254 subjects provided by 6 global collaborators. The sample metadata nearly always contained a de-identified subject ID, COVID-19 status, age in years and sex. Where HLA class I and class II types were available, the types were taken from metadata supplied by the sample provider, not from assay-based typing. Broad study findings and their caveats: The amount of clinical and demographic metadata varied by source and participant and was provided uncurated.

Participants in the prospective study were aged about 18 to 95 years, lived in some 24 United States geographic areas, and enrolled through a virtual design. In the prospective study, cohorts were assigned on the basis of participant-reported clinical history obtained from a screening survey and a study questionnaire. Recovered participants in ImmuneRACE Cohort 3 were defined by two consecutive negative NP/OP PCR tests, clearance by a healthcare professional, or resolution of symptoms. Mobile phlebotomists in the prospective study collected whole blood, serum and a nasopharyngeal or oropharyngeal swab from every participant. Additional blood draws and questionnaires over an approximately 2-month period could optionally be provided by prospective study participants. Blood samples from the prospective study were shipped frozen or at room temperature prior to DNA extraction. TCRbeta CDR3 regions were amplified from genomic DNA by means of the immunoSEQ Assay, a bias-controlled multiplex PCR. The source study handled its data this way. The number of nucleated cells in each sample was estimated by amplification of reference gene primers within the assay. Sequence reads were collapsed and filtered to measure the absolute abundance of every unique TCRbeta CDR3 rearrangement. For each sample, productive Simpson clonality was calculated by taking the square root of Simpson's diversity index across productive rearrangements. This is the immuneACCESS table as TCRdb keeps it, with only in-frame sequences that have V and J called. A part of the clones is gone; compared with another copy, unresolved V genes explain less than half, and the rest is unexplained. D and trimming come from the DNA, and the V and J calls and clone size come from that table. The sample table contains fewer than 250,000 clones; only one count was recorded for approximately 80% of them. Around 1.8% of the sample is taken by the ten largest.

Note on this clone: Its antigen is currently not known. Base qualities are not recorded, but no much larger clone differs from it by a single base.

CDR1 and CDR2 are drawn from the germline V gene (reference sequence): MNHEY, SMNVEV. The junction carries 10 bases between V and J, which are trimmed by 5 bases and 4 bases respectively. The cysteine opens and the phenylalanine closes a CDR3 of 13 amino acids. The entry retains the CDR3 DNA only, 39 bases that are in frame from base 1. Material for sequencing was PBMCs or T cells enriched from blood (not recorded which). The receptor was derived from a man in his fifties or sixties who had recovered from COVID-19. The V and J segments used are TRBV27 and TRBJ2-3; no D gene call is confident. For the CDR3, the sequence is CASSPEHADTQYF. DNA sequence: TGTGCCAGCAGTCCGGAGCACGCAGATACGCAGTATTTT.